This is a list of T cell receptor beta chains from one sample in a study of T cells in tuberculosis. The data were produced by immunoSEQ multiplex PCR, yet TCRdb's version contains in-frame clones alone and is incomplete. The sample consists of roughly 34,000 clones, 95% to 97% of them appearing once. Sequenced material: PBMCs. The receptors come from a donor aged 10-30 years with latent tuberculosis or without tuberculosis infection. Both conserved end residues are part of each CDR3. A D gene is named only where the DNA matches it firmly. Clone size is not always given. Where it is, it says once, few, many or a class for expanded clones.

size,D,J,V,DNA,CDR3
.,.,TRBJ2-7,TRBV10-3,TGTGCCATCAAAGCGGGGCAGGGGACCTACGAGCAGTACTTC,CAIKAGQGTYEQYF
once,TRBD1,TRBJ2-7,TRBV27,TGTGCCAGCAGTCCATCGACGGGACAGACGTCCTACGAGCAGTACTTC,CASSPSTGQTSYEQYF
.,.,TRBJ1-2,TRBV19,TGTGCCAGTACCCGGGGTTACCCTATCTATGGCTACACCTTC,CASTRGYPIYGYTF
.,TRBD1,TRBJ1-1,TRBV6-1,TGTGCCAGCAGTCCGGGACAGGGAGTGAACACTGAAGCTTTCTTT,CASSPGQGVNTEAFF
.,TRBD2,TRBJ2-7,TRBV2,TGTGCCAGCAGTGAGAGCGGGGCCTTCTCCTACGAGCAGTACTTC,CASSESGAFSYEQYF
.,TRBD1,TRBJ2-2,TRBV6-5,TGTGCCAGCAGTGACAGGGACACCGGGGAGCTGTTTTTT,CASSDRDTGELFF
.,.,TRBJ1-1,TRBV14,TGTGCCAGCAGCCAAGCAGCTAGCCCCGCGACTGAAGCTTTCTTT,CASSQAASPATEAFF
.,.,TRBJ2-7,TRBV2,TGTGCCAGCAGTGGTGGCGCAGGGCAGAGATCTGTATCCTACGAGCAGTACTTC,CASSGGAGQRSVSYEQYF
.,TRBD2,TRBJ2-7,TRBV10-3,TGTGCCATCAGTGAAAGGCTAGCGGGGGACGCCGAGCAGTACTTC,CAISERLAGDAEQYF
.,.,TRBJ2-1,TRBV10-3,TGTGCCATCAGTGGCGGGACAGTCGAGGAGAGCTCCTACAATGAGCAGTTCTTC,CAISGGTVEESSYNEQFF
once,TRBD2,TRBJ2-1,TRBV2,TGTGCCAGCGGAAGACTAGCGGGCGGCAATGAGCAGTTCTTC,CASGRLAGGNEQFF
once,TRBD1,TRBJ2-5,TRBV5-6,TGTGCCAGCAGCTCGGTCGGACAGGGGAAACAAGAGACCCAGTACTTC,CASSSVGQGKQETQYF
.,.,TRBJ1-1,TRBV2,TGTGCCAGCAGTTCAGAAGAGAACACTGAAGCTTTCTTT,CASSSEENTEAFF
.,.,TRBJ1-5,TRBV27,TGTGCCAGCAGTTTTAGCGGGGTCCAAGGGTCCCAGCCCCAGCATTTT,CASSFSGVQGSQPQHF
.,.,TRBJ2-3,TRBV11-2,TGTGCCAGCAGCTTGGCTAGCGAGAACACAGATACGCAGTATTTT,CASSLASENTDTQYF
.,TRBD1,TRBJ2-1,TRBV7-3,TGTGCCAGCAGCTCTCAGACAGGGTTGAATGAGCAGTTCTTC,CASSSQTGLNEQFF
.,.,TRBJ2-5,TRBV28,TGTGCCAGCAGTTTGATGGGGGCGCGGGAGACCCAGTACTTC,CASSLMGARETQYF
.,TRBD2,TRBJ2-3,TRBV6-5,TGTGCCAGCAGCCCCCTAGCGGGATCCCCCGGGACGCAGTATTTT,CASSPLAGSPGTQYF
.,TRBD1,TRBJ2-3,TRBV10-3,TGTGCCATCAGTGAGGTGGGACAGCGCACAGATACGCAGTATTTT,CAISEVGQRTDTQYF
.,.,TRBJ1-1,TRBV10-3,TGTGCCATCAGTGAGTCGCAGGGGAACACTGAAGCTTTCTTT,CAISESQGNTEAFF
.,.,TRBJ2-7,TRBV30,TGTGCCTGGTCCAGGGGCTTAACCTACGAGCAGTACTTC,CAWSRGLTYEQYF
.,.,TRBJ1-1,TRBV5-1,TGCGCCAGCAGCCCCTCCGGGGGGACTGAAGCTTTCTTT,CASSPSGGTEAFF
.,.,TRBJ1-6,TRBV27,TGTGCCAGCAGTTCTTTCAATTCACCCCTCCACTTT,CASSSFNSPLHF
.,TRBD2,TRBJ2-7,TRBV11-2,TGTGCCAGCAGCTCCGGACTAGCCGCCGAGCAGTACTTC,CASSSGLAAEQYF
.,TRBD1,TRBJ1-1,TRBV5-1,TGCGCCAGCCTAGGGACAGGTAAAGCTTTCTTT,CASLGTGKAFF
.,.,TRBJ2-7,TRBV6-6,TGTGCCAGCAGCCCCGGGACTCCACTGGAGCAGTACTTC,CASSPGTPLEQYF
.,.,TRBJ1-1,TRBV19,TGTGCCAGTACCCTAGACAGCGAGCTGAACACTGAAGCTTTCTTT,CASTLDSELNTEAFF
.,.,TRBJ2-6,TRBV2,TGTGCCAGCAGTGAAGCGGTAGGGGGCTCTGGGGCCAACGTCCTGACTTTC,CASSEAVGGSGANVLTF
.,TRBD1,TRBJ1-1,TRBV2,TGTGCCAGCAGTCGCAGCCCGGGACAGATCTTGAACACTGAAGCTTTCTTT,CASSRSPGQILNTEAFF
once,.,TRBJ2-7,TRBV6-5,TGTGCCAGCAGTTACTCAGGCGGGCCCTCCTACGAGCAGTACTTC,CASSYSGGPSYEQYF
.,TRBD1,TRBJ2-5,TRBV6-5,TGTGCCAGCAGTTACTCCGGGACAGAGGCCCAGTACTTC,CASSYSGTEAQYF
.,.,TRBJ1-2,TRBV6-1,TGTGCCAGCAGTGAATGGGCAGTATATGGCTACACCTTC,CASSEWAVYGYTF
.,TRBD1,TRBJ1-1,TRBV10-3,TGTGCCATCAGTGAATATCCCGCTACAGGGGGGAACACTGAAGCTTTCTTT,CAISEYPATGGNTEAFF
.,.,TRBJ2-5,TRBV1,TGCACCAGCACGGGAAATGATGGGGGAGTGGGCGGGGAAGCAAAGACCCAGTACTTC,CTSTGNDGGVGGEAKTQYF
.,.,TRBJ2-2,TRBV5-1,TGCGCCAGCAGCGGGGGCGCTGGGACCGGGGAGCTGTTTTTT,CASSGGAGTGELFF
.,.,TRBJ1-1,TRBV6-5,TGTGCCAGCAGTTACGCCCACTCCACTGAAGCTTTCTTT,CASSYAHSTEAFF
.,.,TRBJ2-7,TRBV4-1,TGCGCCAGCAGCCAAGTGGCGGTCTCCTACGAGCAGTACTTC,CASSQVAVSYEQYF
.,TRBD1,TRBJ1-4,TRBV4-1,TGCGCCAGCAGCCCAGCCGGGACAGGGGTCGGCGCTCGGCGGGAAAAACTGTTTTTT,CASSPAGTGVGARREKLFF
.,.,TRBJ2-7,TRBV11-2,TGTGCCAGCAGCCGAGGCTCCCCTAGTATCTACGAGCAGTACTTC,CASSRGSPSIYEQYF
.,TRBD2,TRBJ2-1,TRBV5-1,TGCGCCAGCAGCTTGGCGTGGCGGGAGACCTACAATGAGCAGTTCTTC,CASSLAWRETYNEQFF
.,TRBD2,TRBJ2-1,TRBV19,TGTGCCAGTAGTACACTAGCGGGATCCTACAATGAGCAGTTCTTC,CASSTLAGSYNEQFF
.,.,TRBJ2-3,TRBV28,TGTGCCAGCATGGAGTTAACAGATACGCAGTATTTT,CASMELTDTQYF
.,TRBD1,TRBJ2-1,TRBV5-6,TGTGCCAGCAGCTTGGCTACCGGGACAGTCTCCTACAATGAGCAGTTCTTC,CASSLATGTVSYNEQFF
.,.,TRBJ2-1,TRBV5-1,TGCGCCAGCAGCTTGGATGGATTGGGGAGTAATGAGCAGTTCTTC,CASSLDGLGSNEQFF
.,TRBD1,TRBJ2-7,TRBV7-9,TGTGCCAGCAGCCCCCGGACAGGGGCCTTCTACGAGCAGTACTTC,CASSPRTGAFYEQYF
.,TRBD2,TRBJ2-5,TRBV28,TGTGCCAGCAGTTCGTACACTAGAGGCGGGAGAACGGGGGGGGAGACCCAGTACTTC,CASSSYTRGGRTGGETQYF
.,.,TRBJ2-7,TRBV9,TGTGCCAGCAGCGTAGCCCCTCTATCCTACGAGCAGTACTTC,CASSVAPLSYEQYF
.,.,TRBJ1-4,TRBV18,TGTGCCAGCTCACCGCGATCTCATTCGACAGGCGCTGAAAAACTGTTTTTT,CASSPRSHSTGAEKLFF
.,.,TRBJ2-7,TRBV4-1,TGCGCCAGCAGCCAAGTGGAGGGGAGCTTCGGCTACGAGCAGTACTTC,CASSQVEGSFGYEQYF
.,.,TRBJ1-1,TRBV5-1,TGCGCCAGCAGCCTAGCCCCTCAGGACAGCGTCATGAACACTGAAGCTTTCTTT,CASSLAPQDSVMNTEAFF
.,TRBD1,TRBJ2-7,TRBV9,TGTGCCAGCAGCGTAGCCGGACAGGGAACCTACGAGCAGTACTTC,CASSVAGQGTYEQYF
.,TRBD1,TRBJ1-5,TRBV2,TGTGCCAGCCATCCGGGACAGGGTCGGGGTCAGCCCCAGCATTTT,CASHPGQGRGQPQHF
.,TRBD1,TRBJ2-4,TRBV27,TGTGCCAGCAGTTGGATAAAGGGACAGACTATTCTAGCCAAAAACATTCAGTACTTC,CASSWIKGQTILAKNIQYF
.,.,TRBJ1-1,TRBV27,TGTGCCAGCAGTTTACAGGGAGGGACTGAAGCTTTCTTT,CASSLQGGTEAFF